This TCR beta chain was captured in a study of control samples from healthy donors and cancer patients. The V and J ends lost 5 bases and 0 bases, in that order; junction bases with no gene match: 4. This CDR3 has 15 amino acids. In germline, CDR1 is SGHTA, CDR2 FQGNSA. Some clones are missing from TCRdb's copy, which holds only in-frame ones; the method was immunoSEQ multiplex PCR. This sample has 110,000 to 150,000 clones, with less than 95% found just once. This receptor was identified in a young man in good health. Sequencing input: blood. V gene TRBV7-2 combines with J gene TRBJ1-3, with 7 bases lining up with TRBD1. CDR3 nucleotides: TGTGCCAGCAGCCGGACAGGAACCTCTGGAAACACCATATATTTT. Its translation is CASSRTGTSGNTIYF. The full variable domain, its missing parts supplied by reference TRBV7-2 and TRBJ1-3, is GAGVSQSPSNKVTEKGKDVELRCDPISGHTALYWYRQSLGQGLEFLIYFQGNSAPDKSGLPSDRFSAERTGGSVSTLTIQRTQQEDSAVYLCASSRTGTSGNTIYFGEGSWLTVV.